This is a list of T cell receptor beta chains from one sample in a study of T cell responses to AZD1222 COVID-19 vaccine. Clones were read by immunoSEQ multiplex PCR, and TCRdb kept only the in-frame ones, dropping some. The table lists some 150,000 clones, 90% of them singletons. The sample was peripheral blood, taken on day 0 of AZD1222 vaccination. All receptors derive from an adult in good health. Both conserved end residues are part of each CDR3. The order of the fields is J gene, V gene, clone size, D gene, CDR3 protein, CDR3 DNA. D genes are given only for firm matches. Clone size is given for some rows only: seen once, a few or many times, or a class if the clone is expanded.

J: TRBJ2-7; V: TRBV18; size: once; D: NA; CDR3: CASSSLAVSSYEQYF; DNA: TGTGCCAGCTCATCCCTAGCCGTGAGCTCCTACGAGCAGTACTTC
J: TRBJ1-1; V: TRBV19; size: NA; D: TRBD1; CDR3: CASSPIQGSVNTEAFF; DNA: TGTGCCAGTAGTCCAATACAGGGGTCTGTGAACACTGAAGCTTTCTTT
J: TRBJ2-1; V: TRBV5-1; size: NA; D: TRBD1; CDR3: CASSLAGTGNNEQFF; DNA: TGCGCCAGCAGCTTGGCCGGGACAGGTAACAATGAGCAGTTCTTC
J: TRBJ1-4; V: TRBV28; size: NA; D: NA; CDR3: CASSLFGVNEKLFF; DNA: TGTGCCAGCAGTTTGTTTGGGGTTAATGAAAAACTGTTTTTT
J: TRBJ1-3; V: TRBV5-1; size: NA; D: NA; CDR3: CASSSGANSGNTIYF; DNA: TGCGCCAGCAGCTCCGGGGCTAACTCTGGAAACACCATATATTTT
J: TRBJ2-7; V: TRBV3-1/TRBV3-2; size: NA; D: NA; CDR3: CASSQDVPYEQYF; DNA: TGTGCCAGCAGCCAAGATGTCCCCTACGAGCAGTACTTC
J: TRBJ2-5; V: TRBV6-5; size: NA; D: TRBD2; CDR3: CASRGGETGQETQYF; DNA: TGTGCCAGCAGGGGAGGGGAGACGGGACAAGAGACCCAGTACTTC
J: TRBJ2-2; V: TRBV27; size: NA; D: NA; CDR3: CASSKRGDLTNTGELFF; DNA: TGTGCCAGCAGTAAGCGAGGGGACCTTACGAACACCGGGGAGCTGTTTTTT
J: TRBJ1-2; V: TRBV6-1; size: few; D: TRBD1; CDR3: CASSDTGGDGYTF; DNA: TGTGCCAGCAGTGATACAGGGGGCGACGGCTACACCTTC
J: TRBJ2-3; V: TRBV7-2; size: NA; D: TRBD1; CDR3: CASSYGTDYTDTQYF; DNA: TGTGCCAGCAGCTACGGGACAGACTACACAGATACGCAGTATTTT
J: TRBJ1-5; V: TRBV28; size: NA; D: NA; CDR3: CASSLGGKAYSNQPQHF; DNA: TGTGCCAGCAGTTTGGGGGGGAAGGCGTATAGCAATCAGCCCCAGCATTTT
J: TRBJ2-7; V: TRBV11-2; size: once; D: TRBD2; CDR3: CASSSNLAAPPGEQYF; DNA: TGTGCCAGCAGCTCCAATCTAGCGGCCCCCCCCGGGGAGCAGTACTTC
J: TRBJ2-1; V: TRBV5-6; size: NA; D: TRBD1; CDR3: CASSLLFIGQGFGNEQFF; DNA: TGTGCCAGCAGCTTGTTATTTATCGGACAGGGGTTTGGCAATGAGCAGTTCTTC
J: TRBJ2-1; V: TRBV19; size: NA; D: TRBD2; CDR3: CASSIGVAGGGSAGYNEQFF; DNA: TGTGCCAGTAGTATAGGGGTAGCGGGAGGCGGTAGTGCAGGGTACAATGAGCAGTTCTTC
J: TRBJ2-3; V: TRBV5-1; size: NA; D: TRBD2; CDR3: CASSVLAGISTDTQYF; DNA: TGCGCCAGCAGCGTTCTAGCGGGGATTAGCACAGATACGCAGTATTTT
J: TRBJ2-1; V: TRBV7-3; size: NA; D: NA; CDR3: CASSSSGTIYNEQFF; DNA: TGTGCCAGCAGCTCCTCCGGGACAATTTACAATGAGCAGTTCTTC
J: TRBJ2-7; V: TRBV4-1; size: NA; D: TRBD2; CDR3: CASSNWVAGVYEQYF; DNA: TGCGCCAGCAGCAATTGGGTAGCGGGAGTCTACGAGCAGTACTTC
J: TRBJ2-7; V: TRBV15; size: NA; D: NA; CDR3: CATSPRAGSEQYF; DNA: TGTGCCACCAGCCCCCGGGCAGGGAGCGAGCAGTACTTC
J: TRBJ1-4; V: TRBV28; size: NA; D: NA; CDR3: CASSPFFNEKLFF; DNA: TGTGCCAGCAGTCCATTTTTTAATGAAAAACTGTTTTTT
J: TRBJ2-7; V: TRBV29-1; size: NA; D: TRBD2; CDR3: CSVDLSPTSGRNYEQYF; DNA: TGCAGCGTTGACCTTTCCCCGACTAGCGGGAGGAACTACGAGCAGTACTTC
J: TRBJ1-3; V: TRBV5-6; size: NA; D: NA; CDR3: CASSSSDLFSGNTIYF; DNA: TGTGCCAGCAGCTCTAGCGATCTATTCTCTGGAAACACCATATATTTT
J: TRBJ1-6; V: TRBV14; size: NA; D: NA; CDR3: CASSQEGPTSRHNSPLHF; DNA: TGTGCCAGCAGCCAAGAAGGACCAACTTCCCGGCATAATTCACCCCTCCACTTT
J: TRBJ1-2; V: TRBV9; size: once; D: TRBD1; CDR3: CASSVTGGRGYTF; DNA: TGTGCCAGCAGCGTTACAGGGGGGCGGGGCTACACCTTC
J: TRBJ1-2; V: TRBV4-3; size: NA; D: NA; CDR3: CASSQDSMAWAGYTF; DNA: TGCGCCAGCAGCCAAGATTCTATGGCTTGGGCTGGCTACACCTTC
J: TRBJ2-2; V: TRBV15; size: NA; D: TRBD1; CDR3: CATSRDRGQGDTGELFF; DNA: TGTGCCACCAGCAGAGATCGGGGACAGGGCGACACCGGGGAGCTGTTTTTT
J: TRBJ1-2; V: TRBV18; size: NA; D: NA; CDR3: CASSPGGNYGYTF; DNA: TGTGCCAGCTCACCAGGGGGGAACTATGGCTACACCTTC
J: TRBJ2-1; V: TRBV4-2; size: NA; D: TRBD2; CDR3: CASSQVPSGPYNEQFF; DNA: TGTGCCAGCAGCCAAGTTCCTAGCGGGCCATACAATGAGCAGTTCTTC
J: TRBJ1-3; V: TRBV25-1; size: NA; D: NA; CDR3: CASSEATPGNTIYF; DNA: TGTGCCAGCAGTGAAGCGACGCCCGGAAACACCATATATTTT
J: TRBJ1-2; V: TRBV28; size: NA; D: NA; CDR3: CASSLRGDGYTF; DNA: TGTGCCAGCAGTTTAAGAGGGGATGGCTACACCTTC
J: TRBJ2-1; V: TRBV7-3; size: NA; D: NA; CDR3: CASSSRGDYNEQFF; DNA: TGTGCCAGCAGCTCAAGAGGGGACTACAATGAGCAGTTCTTC
J: TRBJ2-7; V: TRBV11-2; size: NA; D: TRBD1; CDR3: CASTLTGQGPYEQYF; DNA: TGTGCCAGCACCTTGACAGGACAGGGCCCCTACGAGCAGTACTTC
J: TRBJ2-7; V: TRBV6-1; size: many; D: TRBD1; CDR3: CASREDETGMSSYEQYF; DNA: TGTGCCAGCAGAGAAGACGAGACAGGGATGAGCTCCTACGAGCAGTACTTC
J: TRBJ1-4; V: TRBV25-1; size: NA; D: TRBD1; CDR3: CASSEWVDREYGKLFF; DNA: TGTGCCAGCAGTGAATGGGTAGACAGGGAGTACGGAAAACTGTTTTTT
J: TRBJ2-1; V: TRBV6-4; size: NA; D: NA; CDR3: CASSVFYGAGNEQFF; DNA: TGTGCCAGCAGTGTCTTCTACGGGGCTGGCAATGAGCAGTTCTTC
J: TRBJ1-2; V: TRBV27; size: NA; D: NA; CDR3: CASSPYQGNVYGYTF; DNA: TGTGCCAGCAGTCCCTATCAAGGGAATGTCTATGGCTACACCTTC
J: TRBJ2-5; V: TRBV28; size: once; D: NA; CDR3: CASSFSERAQYF; DNA: TGTGCCAGCAGTTTCTCGGAACGAGCCCAGTACTTC
J: TRBJ2-1; V: TRBV25-1; size: many; D: NA; CDR3: CASSERGQAPVGYNEQFF; DNA: TGTGCCAGCAGTGAACGAGGTCAGGCCCCCGTGGGATACAATGAGCAGTTCTTC
J: TRBJ2-7; V: TRBV7-6; size: NA; D: NA; CDR3: CASSSLPRSPAHEQYF; DNA: TGTGCCAGCAGCTCCCTACCCCGGAGTCCGGCCCACGAGCAGTACTTC
J: TRBJ2-7; V: TRBV25-1; size: NA; D: NA; CDR3: CASSEIRWWGYEQYF; DNA: TGTGCCAGCAGTGAAATTAGGTGGTGGGGCTACGAGCAGTACTTC
J: TRBJ1-1; V: TRBV7-3; size: NA; D: TRBD1; CDR3: CASRSQGAATEAFF; DNA: TGTGCCAGCAGATCACAGGGGGCAGCCACTGAAGCTTTCTTT
J: TRBJ2-7; V: TRBV27; size: NA; D: TRBD1; CDR3: CASRRGTAITYEQYF; DNA: TGTGCCAGCAGAAGGGGGACAGCGATTACCTACGAGCAGTACTTC
J: TRBJ1-5; V: TRBV7-5; size: NA; D: NA; CDR3: CARSFSVNPTGTGNQPQHF; DNA: TGTGCCAGAAGCTTTTCGGTGAACCCGACCGGGACAGGGAATCAGCCCCAGCATTTT
J: TRBJ1-2; V: TRBV7-9; size: NA; D: NA; CDR3: CASTRTEANYGYTF; DNA: TGTGCCAGCACCCGGACGGAAGCTAACTATGGCTACACCTTC
J: TRBJ1-1; V: TRBV27; size: NA; D: NA; CDR3: CASRMTGNTEAFF; DNA: TGTGCCAGCAGGATGACAGGGAACACTGAAGCTTTCTTT